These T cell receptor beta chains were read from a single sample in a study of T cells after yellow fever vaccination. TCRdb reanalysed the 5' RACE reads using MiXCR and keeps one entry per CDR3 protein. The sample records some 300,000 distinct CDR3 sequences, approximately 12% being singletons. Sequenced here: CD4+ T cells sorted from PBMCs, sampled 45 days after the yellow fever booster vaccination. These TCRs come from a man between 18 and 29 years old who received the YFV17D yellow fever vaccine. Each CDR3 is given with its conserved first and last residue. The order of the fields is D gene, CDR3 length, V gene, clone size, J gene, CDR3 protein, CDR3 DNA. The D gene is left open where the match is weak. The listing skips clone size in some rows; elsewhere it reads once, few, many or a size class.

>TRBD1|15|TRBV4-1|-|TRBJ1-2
CASSNSGTGSYGYTF
TGCGCCAGCAGCAATTCCGGGACAGGGAGCTATGGCTACACCTTC
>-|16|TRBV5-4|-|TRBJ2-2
CASSFYGGAFTGELFF
TGTGCCAGCAGCTTTTATGGGGGGGCCTTCACCGGGGAGCTGTTTTTT
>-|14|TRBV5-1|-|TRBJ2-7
CASSGTMGSYEQYF
TGCGCCAGCAGCGGGACGATGGGGTCCTACGAGCAGTACTTC
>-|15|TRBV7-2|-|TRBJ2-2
CASSLFGSYTGELFF
TGTGCCAGCAGCCTTTTCGGGAGTTACACCGGGGAGCTGTTTTTT
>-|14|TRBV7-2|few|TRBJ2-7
CASSLGTGAPTEYF
TGTGCCAGCAGCCTCGGGACGGGGGCCCCGACGGAGTACTTC
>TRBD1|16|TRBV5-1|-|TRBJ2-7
CASSVTGTGFSYEQYF
TGCGCCAGCAGCGTAACCGGGACAGGGTTTTCATACGAGCAGTACTTC
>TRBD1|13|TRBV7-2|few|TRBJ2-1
CASSLTGWNEQFF
TGTGCCAGCAGCTTGACAGGGTGGAATGAGCAGTTCTTC
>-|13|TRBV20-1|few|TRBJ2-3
CSQGGLGTDTQYF
TGCAGTCAGGGGGGCCTGGGCACAGATACGCAGTATTTT
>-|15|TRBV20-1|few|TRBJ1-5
CSASAGGRRNQPQHF
TGCAGTGCTAGTGCGGGCGGACGCCGCAATCAGCCCCAGCATTTT
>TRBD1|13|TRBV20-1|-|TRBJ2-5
CSRMDRAAETQYF
TGCAGCCGCATGGACAGGGCGGCAGAGACCCAGTACTTC
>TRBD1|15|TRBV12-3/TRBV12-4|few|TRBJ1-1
CASSGRTGTNTEAFF
TGTGCCAGCAGTGGCCGGACAGGGACGAACACTGAAGCTTTCTTT
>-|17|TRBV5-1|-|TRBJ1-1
CASSHDRGGARTTEAFF
TGCGCCAGCAGCCACGACCGGGGCGGGGCGCGGACCACTGAAGCTTTCTTT
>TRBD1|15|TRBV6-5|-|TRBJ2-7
CASSFDPGQAYEQYF
TGTGCCAGCAGTTTCGATCCGGGACAGGCGTACGAGCAGTACTTC
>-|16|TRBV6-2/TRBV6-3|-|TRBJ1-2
CASSYGPRVGYYGYTF
TGTGCCAGCAGTTACGGACCAAGGGTAGGGTACTATGGCTACACCTTC
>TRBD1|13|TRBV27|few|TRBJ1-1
CASSLKEGGEAFF
TGTGCCAGCAGTTTAAAGGAAGGGGGCGAGGCTTTCTTT
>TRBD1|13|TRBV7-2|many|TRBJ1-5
CASSWTGDQPQHF
TGTGCCAGCAGCTGGACAGGGGATCAGCCCCAGCATTTT
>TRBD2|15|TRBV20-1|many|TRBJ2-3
CSAVPGTRGTDTQYF
TGCAGTGCTGTCCCCGGGACTAGGGGAACAGATACGCAGTATTTT
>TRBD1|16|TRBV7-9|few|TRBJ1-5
CASSSHRDRGNQPQHF
TGTGCCAGCAGCTCCCACCGGGACAGGGGGAATCAGCCCCAGCATTTT
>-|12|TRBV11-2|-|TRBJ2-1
CASSPRRFKQFF
TGTGCCAGCAGCCCACGGCGCTTTAAGCAGTTCTTC
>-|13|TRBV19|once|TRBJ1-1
CASSFSVSTEAFF
TGTGCCAGTAGTTTTTCAGTGAGCACTGAAGCTTTCTTT
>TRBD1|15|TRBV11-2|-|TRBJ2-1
CASSLDRGTGNEQFF
TGTGCCAGCAGCCTCGACAGGGGGACAGGAAATGAGCAGTTCTTC
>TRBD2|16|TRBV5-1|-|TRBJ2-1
CASSVQSGGGYNEQFF
TGCGCCAGCAGCGTACAGAGCGGGGGGGGCTACAATGAGCAGTTCTTC
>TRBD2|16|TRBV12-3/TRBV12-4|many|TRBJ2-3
CASSSQTSGFTDTQYF
TGTGCCAGCAGTTCCCAGACTAGCGGGTTCACAGATACGCAGTATTTT
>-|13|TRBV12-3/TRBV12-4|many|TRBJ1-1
CASSFRLNPEAFF
TGTGCCAGCAGTTTCAGGTTGAATCCTGAAGCTTTCTTT
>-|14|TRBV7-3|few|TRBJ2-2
CASSPGTGPGELFF
TGTGCCAGCAGCCCCGGGACCGGCCCCGGGGAGCTGTTTTTT
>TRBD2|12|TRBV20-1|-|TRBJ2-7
CSATRREGEQYF
TGCAGTGCTACCCGCAGGGAGGGAGAGCAGTACTTC
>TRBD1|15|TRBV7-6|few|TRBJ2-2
CASSLFGTVNGELFF
TGTGCCAGCAGCTTATTTGGGACAGTTAACGGGGAGCTGTTTTTT
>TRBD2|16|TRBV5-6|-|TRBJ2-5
CASSLLAGGRPGTQYF
TGTGCCAGCAGCTTACTAGCGGGGGGCCGCCCAGGGACCCAGTACTTC